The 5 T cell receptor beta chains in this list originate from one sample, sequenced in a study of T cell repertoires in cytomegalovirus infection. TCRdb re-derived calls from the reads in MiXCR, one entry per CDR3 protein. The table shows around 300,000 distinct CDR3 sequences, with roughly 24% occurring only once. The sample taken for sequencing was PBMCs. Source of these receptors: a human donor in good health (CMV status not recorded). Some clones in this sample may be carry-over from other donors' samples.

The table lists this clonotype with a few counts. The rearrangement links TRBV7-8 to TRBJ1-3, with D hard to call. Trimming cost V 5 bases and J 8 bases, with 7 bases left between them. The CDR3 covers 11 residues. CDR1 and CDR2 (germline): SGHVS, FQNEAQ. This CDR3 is CASSALYTIYF. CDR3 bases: TGTGCCAGCAGCGCTTTGTACACCATATATTTT.

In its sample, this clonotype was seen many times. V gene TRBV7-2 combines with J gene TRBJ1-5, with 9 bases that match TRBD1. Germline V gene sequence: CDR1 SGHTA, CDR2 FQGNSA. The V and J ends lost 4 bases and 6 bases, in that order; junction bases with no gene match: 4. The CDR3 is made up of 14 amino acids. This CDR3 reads CASSSRTGVQPQHF. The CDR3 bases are TGTGCCAGCAGCTCCCGGACAGGGGTTCAGCCCCAGCATTTT.

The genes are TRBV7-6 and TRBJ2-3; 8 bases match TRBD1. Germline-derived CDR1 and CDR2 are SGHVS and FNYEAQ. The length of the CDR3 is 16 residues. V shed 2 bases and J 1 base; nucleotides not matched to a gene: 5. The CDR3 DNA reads TGTGCCAGCAGCTTAAGCCGGGACAGGCGCACAGATACGCAGTATTTT. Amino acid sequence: CASSLSRDRRTDTQYF.

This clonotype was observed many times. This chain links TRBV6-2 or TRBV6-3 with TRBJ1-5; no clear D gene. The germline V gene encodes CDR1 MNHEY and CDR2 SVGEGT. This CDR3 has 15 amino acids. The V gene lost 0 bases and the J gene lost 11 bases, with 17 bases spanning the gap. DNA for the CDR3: TGTGCCAGCAGTTACTCACCCTTCGAGCAATTGGCCCAGCATTTT. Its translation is CASSYSPFEQLAQHF.

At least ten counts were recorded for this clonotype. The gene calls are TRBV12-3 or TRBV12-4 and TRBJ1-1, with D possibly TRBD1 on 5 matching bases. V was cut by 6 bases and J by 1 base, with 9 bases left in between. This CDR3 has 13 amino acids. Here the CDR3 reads CASRTGGNTEAFF. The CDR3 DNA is TGTGCCAGCAGAACAGGTGGGAACACTGAAGCTTTCTTT.